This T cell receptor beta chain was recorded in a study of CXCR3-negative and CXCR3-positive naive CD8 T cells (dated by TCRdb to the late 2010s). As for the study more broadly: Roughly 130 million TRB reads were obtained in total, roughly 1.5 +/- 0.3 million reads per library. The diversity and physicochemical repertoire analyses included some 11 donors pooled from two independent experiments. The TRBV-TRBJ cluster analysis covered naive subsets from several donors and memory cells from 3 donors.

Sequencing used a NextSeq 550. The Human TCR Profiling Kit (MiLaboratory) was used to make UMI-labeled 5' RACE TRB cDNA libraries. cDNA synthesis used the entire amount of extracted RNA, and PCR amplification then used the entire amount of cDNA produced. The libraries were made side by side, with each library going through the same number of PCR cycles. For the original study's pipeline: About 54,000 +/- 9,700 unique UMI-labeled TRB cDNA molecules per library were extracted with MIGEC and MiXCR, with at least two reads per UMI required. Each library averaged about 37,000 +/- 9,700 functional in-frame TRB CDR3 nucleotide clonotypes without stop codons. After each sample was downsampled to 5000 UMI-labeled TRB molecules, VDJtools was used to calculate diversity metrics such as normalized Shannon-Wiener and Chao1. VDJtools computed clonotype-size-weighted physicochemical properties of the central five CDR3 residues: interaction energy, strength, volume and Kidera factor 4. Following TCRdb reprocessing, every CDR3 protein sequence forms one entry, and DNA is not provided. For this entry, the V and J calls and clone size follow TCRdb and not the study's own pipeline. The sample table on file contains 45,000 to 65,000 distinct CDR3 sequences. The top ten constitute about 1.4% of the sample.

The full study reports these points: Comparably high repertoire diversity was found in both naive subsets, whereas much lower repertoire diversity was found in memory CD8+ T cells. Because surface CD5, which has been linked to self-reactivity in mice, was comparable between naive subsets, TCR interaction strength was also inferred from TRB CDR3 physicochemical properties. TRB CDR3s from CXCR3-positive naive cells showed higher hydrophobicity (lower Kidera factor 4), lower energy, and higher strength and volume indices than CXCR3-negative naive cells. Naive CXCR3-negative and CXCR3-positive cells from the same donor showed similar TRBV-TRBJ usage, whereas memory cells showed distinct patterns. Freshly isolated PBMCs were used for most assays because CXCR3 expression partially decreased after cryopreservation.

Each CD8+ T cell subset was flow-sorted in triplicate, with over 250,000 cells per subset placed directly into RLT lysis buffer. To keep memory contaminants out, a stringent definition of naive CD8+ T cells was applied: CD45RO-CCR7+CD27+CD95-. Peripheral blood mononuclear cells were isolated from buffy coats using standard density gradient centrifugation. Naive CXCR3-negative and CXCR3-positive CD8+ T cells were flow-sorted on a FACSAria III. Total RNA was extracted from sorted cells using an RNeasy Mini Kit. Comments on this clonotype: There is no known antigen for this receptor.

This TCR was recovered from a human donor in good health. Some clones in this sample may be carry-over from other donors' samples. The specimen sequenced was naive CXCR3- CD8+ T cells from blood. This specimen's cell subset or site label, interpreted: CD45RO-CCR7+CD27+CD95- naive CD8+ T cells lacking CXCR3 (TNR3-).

The CDR3 corresponds to CASSPAPLGDTQYF. Recombination joined TRBV7-2 with TRBJ2-3; TCRdb's assignment of TRBD1 cannot be checked, as there is no DNA. Including cysteine and phenylalanine, the CDR3 has 14 amino acids. No DNA has been recorded. CDR1 is given as SGHTA and CDR2 as FQGNSA, both from the germline V gene. Reference TRBV7-2 and TRBJ2-3 genes cover what lies past the CDR3, so the full variable domain is GAGVSQSPSNKVTEKGKDVELRCDPISGHTALYWYRQSLGQGLEFLIYFQGNSAPDKSGLPSDRFSAERTGGSVSTLTIQRTQQEDSAVYLCASSPAPLGDTQYFGPGTRLTVL.